This TCR beta chain was found in a study of monozygotic twins with inflammatory bowel disease (dated by TCRdb to about 2019). About the study as a whole: A total of some 30 monozygotic twin pairs were included in the full study, comprising nine German pairs (four IBD-concordant, five IBD-discordant) and 19 IBD-discordant Danish pairs. Disease-associated traits were sought mainly through comparisons between IBD patients and their genetically identical healthy co-twins within discordant pairs. Each individual had, on average, about 151 000 unique TCRalpha sequences and 181 000 unique TCRbeta sequences available for analysis. What the authors observed across the whole study: Concordant and discordant twins showed no difference in repertoire similarity, possibly because of limited statistical power. Measured by the inverse Simpson index, TCRbeta repertoire diversity was lower in IBD patients than in their healthy co-twins. The analysis was unable to tell apart different T cell subtypes. IBD patients shared fewer clonotypes with other individuals than healthy twins did, most markedly in patients showing signs of disease activity. Differing immunosuppressive treatments among patients may have added background noise and inter-individual variability to the repertoires. No single strong signal or clonotype linked to IBD turned up in the results, so the idea that one exists was not supported.

Comment on this clonotype: Its antigen target is currently unknown.

From each donor, a roughly 2.7 ml peripheral blood sample was collected into PAXgene tubes and kept at -80 degrees C. Total RNA was isolated from whole blood with the PAXgene blood miRNA kit on an automated QIAcube, without T cell sorting. Peripheral blood from monozygotic twin pairs who were concordant or discordant for inflammatory bowel disease underwent deep TCRalpha and TCRbeta repertoire profiling using unique molecular barcoding. Smoking habits were recorded for all twin pairs, and each individual was classified as a current, former or never smoker. Libraries were constructed by 5' RACE. The input for every TCR library was 3,500 to 4,500 ng of total RNA. For each sample, cDNA synthesis was carried out in eight separate reactions using SMARTScribe reverse transcriptase. During cDNA synthesis, template switching was used to introduce unique molecular identifiers that contained a 6-nucleotide sample barcode. TCRalpha and TCRbeta cDNA was amplified by two nested PCRs of about 15 and 9 cycles, with bead purification after each PCR. Before amplification, cDNA was treated with uracil DNA-glycosylase and purified using the QIAquick PCR purification kit. The second PCR added Illumina TruSeq-compatible adapters along with sample-specific barcodes. TapeStation and Qubit were used to check library quality and concentration, and 5 to 5.5 ng of each library was pooled. Pooled libraries were sequenced on an Illumina HiSeq2500 single-index Rapid Run with 2 x 100 bp reads and custom sequencing primers. As for the authors' bioinformatics: MiGEC version 1.2.6 was used for UMI-based consensus assembly, which corrected PCR and sequencing errors. MiXCR version 2.1.1 was used to carry out V(D)J alignment, clonotype assembly and CDR3 extraction. To normalise gene usage, clonotype sharing and MAIT/NKT TCR abundance, the analysis used the top 1000, 10 000 and 20 000 clonotypes per sample. Diversity was computed as the inverse Simpson index with the vegan R package after downsampling to 27 000 UMIs. Statistical testing used paired Mann-Whitney U tests on the discordant twin pairs and applied Benjamini-Hochberg correction for multiple testing. TCRdb reprocessed the reads, so every CDR3 protein sequence counts as one entry and DNA is not shown. TCRdb, not the authors, supplied the V and J calls. In this sample's table one finds about 440,000 distinct CDR3 sequences. The ten largest clones represent about 2.6% of the sample.

The germline V gene yields ENHRY for CDR1 and SYGVKD for CDR2. Reading from cysteine to phenylalanine, the CDR3 counts 13 amino acids. Nucleotide data are not available. The chain uses TRBV10-3 and TRBJ2-5; the D gene TCRdb calls, TRBD1, cannot be checked with no DNA. The sequencing sample was made of blood. The sequence was obtained from a human donor with ulcerative colitis or Crohn's disease, or a healthy co-twin of an affected twin (not recorded which). The CDR3 reads CAIRGRLGETQYF.